The sequence of this TCR beta chain was determined in a study of Ad26.COV2.S vaccination and SARS-CoV-2 variants. The wider study: Participants got Ad26.COV2.S intramuscularly, once or twice 56 days apart.

Specified treatment: approximately 18 received Ad26.COV2.S at low or high dose, single or two shots; roughly 5 received placebo; per-sample allocation not given. The study sampled participants on day 63 after the first vaccine or placebo injection. Participants' vaccine, an Ad26 vector, delivered Wuhan-strain SARS-CoV-2 spike. CDR1 is SGHDN, CDR2 FVKESK, per germline. The CDR3 spans 13 residues. Unmatched junction bases numbered 6, after V lost 4 bases and J lost 8 bases. Sequencing used immunoSEQ multiplex PCR; TCRdb keeps in-frame clones, though not all of them. The table records a few hundred thousand clones, 83% of them present only once.

The TCR originated in a person between 18 and 65 years old who received the Ad26.COV2.S COVID-19 vaccine or a placebo. Sequenced material: peripheral blood, taken in a trial of Ad26.COV2.S vaccine versus placebo. The chain couples TRBV14 to TRBJ1-2, with 8 bases lining up with TRBD1. CDR3 sequence: CASSPQGAGGYTF. DNA for the CDR3: TGTGCCAGCAGCCCGCAGGGGGCAGGGGGCTACACCTTC.